This T cell receptor beta chain was recovered during a study of CD8+ T cells in alopecia areata. Overall study context: A regimen of oral tofacitinib, 5 to 10 mg twice daily, was given to treated patients.

Germline-derived CDR1 and CDR2 are SGHDN and FVKESK. Trimming stripped 1 base from V and 8 bases from J, with 15 bases between. This CDR3 region has 15 residues. Study results and limitations: Compared with normal scalp, lesional scalp had higher clonality and more expanded CD8+ clones.

RNA was extracted and reverse transcribed into cDNA as the sequencing template. Clones were read by immunoSEQ multiplex PCR, and TCRdb kept only the in-frame ones, dropping some. The repertoire consists of over 35,000 clones, with about nine tenths occurring once and the leading ten covering 15% to 20%. About this clone itself: What it binds is unknown.

Treatment reported: oral pan-JAK inhibitor, 5-10 mg twice daily. PBMCs, the starting material, were the source of sorted CD4+ and CD8+ T cells. This chain uses TRBV14 with TRBJ2-4; D call uncertain. The sample in question was CD8+ T cells sorted from blood, obtained at week 24, from a patient treated with tofacitinib. The clonotype comes from a human donor with alopecia areata. CDR3 sequence: CASSQGRAEVDIQYF. DNA for the CDR3: TGTGCCAGCAGCCAAGGTAGGGCCGAGGTGGACATTCAGTACTTC.